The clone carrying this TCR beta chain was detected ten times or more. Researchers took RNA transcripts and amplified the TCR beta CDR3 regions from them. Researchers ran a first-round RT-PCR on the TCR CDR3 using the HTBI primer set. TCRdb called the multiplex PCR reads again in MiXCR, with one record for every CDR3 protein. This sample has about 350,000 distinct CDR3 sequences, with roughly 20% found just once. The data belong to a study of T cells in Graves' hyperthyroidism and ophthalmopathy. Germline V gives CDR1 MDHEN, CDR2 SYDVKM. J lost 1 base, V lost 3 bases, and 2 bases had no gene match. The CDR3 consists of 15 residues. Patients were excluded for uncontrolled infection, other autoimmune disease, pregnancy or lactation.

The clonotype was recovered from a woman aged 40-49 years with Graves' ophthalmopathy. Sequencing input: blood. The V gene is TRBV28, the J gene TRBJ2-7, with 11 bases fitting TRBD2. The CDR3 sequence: CASSLGLAVSYEQYF. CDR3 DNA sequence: TGTGCCAGCAGTTTGGGACTAGCGGTTTCCTACGAGCAGTACTTC.